Listed here are 16 T cell receptor beta chains from one sample, sequenced in a study of CD8 T cells in ankylosing spondylitis. Study results and limitations: Within ankylosing spondylitis blood, a TCR beta motif made up of eight highly homologous variants appeared to be characteristic.

These receptors' antigens are unknown. TCRdb recomputed calls from the 5' RACE reads with MiXCR, one row per CDR3 protein. The sample has under 250,000 distinct CDR3 sequences; just under 7.5% are singletons. The sample consisted of blood, either unsorted or a sorted T cell fraction (not recorded which). Source of these receptors: a male donor with ankylosing spondylitis.

This clonotype was seen repeatedly, ten times or more. The rearrangement links TRBV7-2 to TRBJ1-2, with unresolved D. In germline, CDR1 is SGHTA, CDR2 FQGNSA. This CDR3 contains 13 residues. V was clipped by 1 base and J by 7 bases, with 10 bases between them. The CDR3 nucleotides read TGTGCCAGCAGCTTAGAGGTTTGGAGTGGCTACACCTTC. It codes for CASSLEVWSGYTF.

This clonotype was picked up many times. V usage is TRBV5-1 and J usage is TRBJ1-1; perhaps TRBD1 as D (5 bases). The CDR3 runs to 14 residues. V dropped 3 bases and J dropped 1 base, with 10 bases sitting between them. Germline V gene data show CDR1 as SGHRS and CDR2 as YFSETQ. The CDR3 DNA is TGCGCCAGCAGCTCGCCAGGGACGAACACTGAAGCTTTCTTT. As protein: CASSSPGTNTEAFF.

At least ten counts were recorded for this clonotype. The chain combines TRBV20-1 with TRBJ1-2, with D perhaps matching TRBD1 (5 bases). V dropped 0 bases and J dropped 6 bases, with 17 bases sitting between them. Germline V CDR1 and CDR2: DFQATT, SNEGSKA (reference sequence). The CDR3 has 15 amino acids. CDR3 bases: TGCAGTGCTAGAGATCTGAGGGGACCCCGGGATGGCTACACCTTC. Protein sequence: CSARDLRGPRDGYTF.

The CDR3 reads CASSLTGQGSYEQYF. The CDR3 bases are TGCGCCAGCAGTCTGACAGGACAAGGCTCCTACGAGCAGTACTTC. This sequence joins TRBV4-1 and TRBJ2-7; D may be TRBD1 (6 bases). The CDR3 is made up of 15 amino acids. From germline, CDR1 is MGHRA and CDR2 YSYEKL. The V end lost 6 bases, the J end lost 0 bases, and 15 bases lay between the germline ends.

This clonotype was counted ten times or more. CDR3 bases: TGTGCCAGCAGCCAAGAAACGGGGGTAGGCGAGCAGTACTTC. Translation: CASSQETGVGEQYF. This chain links TRBV14 with TRBJ2-7, with D possibly matching TRBD2 (6 bases). V lost 0 bases and J 6 bases, leaving 12 bases between the germline ends. Germline V gene sequence: CDR1 SGHDN, CDR2 FVKESK. The CDR3 extends over 14 amino acids. The whole variable domain, remainder taken from reference TRBV14 and TRBJ2-7, is EAGVTQFPSHSVIEKGQTVTLRCDPISGHDNLYWYRRVMGKEIKFLLHFVKESKQDESGMPNNRFLAERTGGTYSTLKVQPAELEDSGVYFCASSQETGVGEQYFGPGTRLTVT.

Ten or more counts support this clonotype. This sequence joins TRBV28 and TRBJ1-5, with unresolved D. V was cut by 6 bases and J by 0 bases, with 9 bases left in between. In germline, CDR1 is MDHEN, CDR2 SYDVKM. The CDR3 covers 14 residues. The CDR3 is CASREQDSNQPQHF. The DNA of the CDR3 is TGTGCCAGCAGAGAACAAGATAGCAATCAGCCCCAGCATTTT.

This clonotype came up many times. The chain combines TRBV20-1 with TRBJ2-5; D gene ambiguous. CDR3 size: 12 residues. CDR1 is DFQATT and CDR2 is SNEGSKA in the germline V gene (reference sequence). V lost 2 bases and J 6 bases, leaving 10 bases between the germline ends. CDR3 amino acids: CSARPGEKTQYF. For the CDR3, the DNA is TGCAGTGCTAGACCTGGTGAGAAGACCCAGTACTTC.

This clonotype was detected many times. The chain recombines TRBV4-1 with TRBJ2-3; unclear D gene. The ends were cut back, 0 bases at V and 2 bases at J, with 6 bases in the middle. The CDR3 runs to 14 residues. Germline values: CDR1 MGHRA, CDR2 YSYEKL. For the CDR3, the DNA is TGCGCCAGCAGCCAAGAAAGGCTCACAGATACGCAGTATTTT. This codes for CASSQERLTDTQYF.

This clonotype was detected many times. The chain links TRBV7-9 to TRBJ1-1; no clear D gene. The CDR3 has 15 residues. Germline V lookup: CDR1 SEHNR, CDR2 FQNEAQ (reference sequence). V was clipped by 5 bases and J by 2 bases, with 15 bases between them. The CDR3 reads CASSLGRATNTEAFF. The CDR3 DNA sequence: TGTGCCAGCAGCCTAGGCCGGGCAACAAACACTGAAGCTTTCTTT.

This chain connects TRBV28 to TRBJ2-1; TRBD2 might be the D (6 bases). This CDR3 contains 17 residues. Trimming left V 6 bases short and J 7 bases short, with 25 bases between. Germline assignment: CDR1 MDHEN and CDR2 SYDVKM. CDR3 in DNA: TGTGCCAGCAGACCCCGGGAGCCTAGCCTTTGGGTAAATGAGCAGTTCTTC. It encodes CASRPREPSLWVNEQFF.

The rearrangement links TRBV20-1 to TRBJ1-5; D ambiguous. V was shortened by 1 base and J by 3 bases, with 13 bases between the two germline ends. The CDR3 consists of 15 residues. Germline assignment: CDR1 DFQATT and CDR2 SNEGSKA (reference sequence). This CDR3 reads CSARAPSGINQPQHF. The CDR3 nucleotides read TGCAGTGCTAGAGCTCCTAGTGGTATCAATCAGCCCCAGCATTTT.

This clonotype was counted between two and nine times. The chain employs TRBV3-1 and TRBJ2-6; no firm D call. This CDR3 has 14 amino acids. V lost 2 bases, J lost 4 bases, and 6 bases lay in between. Germline lookup yields CDR1 LGHDT and CDR2 YNNKEL (reference sequence). The CDR3 loop is CASSQNPGANVLTF. DNA of the CDR3: TGTGCCAGCAGCCAAAACCCGGGGGCCAACGTCCTGACTTTC.

This clonotype was counted between two and nine times. The V gene is TRBV6-2 or TRBV6-3, the J gene TRBJ2-1; D is uncertain. Germline CDR1 MNHEY, CDR2 SVGEGT. The CDR3 sequence is 10 residues long. V was trimmed by 7 bases and J by 7 bases, leaving 5 bases between them. CDR3 in DNA: TGTGCCAGCAATAGGAATGAGCAGTTCTTC. Translating it yields CASNRNEQFF.

V and J are TRBV15 and TRBJ2-6, with a tentative D call TRBD2 (5 bases). The CDR3 has 21 amino acids. Germline values: CDR1 LNHNV, CDR2 YYDKDF (reference sequence). V lost 9 bases and J lost 1, with 31 bases in between. The CDR3 DNA sequence: TGTGCCACTCAACACGGTGACGTTACGAGGGCAACGCCGTCTGGGGCCAACGTCCTGACTTTC. Amino acid sequence: CATQHGDVTRATPSGANVLTF.

V usage is TRBV5-6 and J usage is TRBJ2-1; no clear D. The CDR3 loop spans 13 amino acids. Germline values: CDR1 SGHDT, CDR2 YYEEEE. Trimming took 1 base from V and 7 from J, leaving 9 bases between them. The CDR3 nucleotides are TGTGCCAGCAGCTTGTCAATCGGGAATGAGCAGTTCTTC. Its protein product is CASSLSIGNEQFF. The variable domain in full, completed from reference TRBV5-6 and TRBJ2-1, reads DAGVTQSPTHLIKTRGQQVTLRCSPKSGHDTVSWYQQALGQGPQFIFQYYEEEERQRGNFPDRFSGHQFPNYSSELNVNALLLGDSALYLCASSLSIGNEQFFGPGTRLTVL.

In its sample, this clonotype was seen many times. The chain links TRBV12-3 or TRBV12-4 to TRBJ2-2; D gene unclear. This CDR3 has 15 amino acids. Between the trimmed V and J ends, which lost 7 bases and 0 bases, there was a span of 12 bases. The CDR3 reads CASNRFPANTGELFF. The CDR3 coding sequence is TGTGCCAGCAACCGATTCCCCGCGAACACCGGGGAGCTGTTTTTT.